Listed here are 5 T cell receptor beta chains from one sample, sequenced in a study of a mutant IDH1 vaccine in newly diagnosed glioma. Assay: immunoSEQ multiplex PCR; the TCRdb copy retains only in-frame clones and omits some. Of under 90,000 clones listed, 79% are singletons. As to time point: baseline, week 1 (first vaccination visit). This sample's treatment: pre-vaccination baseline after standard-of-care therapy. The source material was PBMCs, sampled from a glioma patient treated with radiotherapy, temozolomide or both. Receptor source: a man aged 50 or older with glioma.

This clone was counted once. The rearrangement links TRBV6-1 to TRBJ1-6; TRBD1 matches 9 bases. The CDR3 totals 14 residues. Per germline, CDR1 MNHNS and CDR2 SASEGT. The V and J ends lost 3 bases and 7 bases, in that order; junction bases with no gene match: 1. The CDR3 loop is CASSETGGNSPLHF. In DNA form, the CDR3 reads TGTGCCAGCAGTGAGACAGGGGGGAATTCACCCCTCCACTTT.

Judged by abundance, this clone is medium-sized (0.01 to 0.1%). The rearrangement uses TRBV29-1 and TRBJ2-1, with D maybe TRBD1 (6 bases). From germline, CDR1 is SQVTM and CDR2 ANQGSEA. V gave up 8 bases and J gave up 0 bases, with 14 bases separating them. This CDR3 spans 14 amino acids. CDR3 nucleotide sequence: TGCAGCCCATTTCAGGACAGCTCCTACAATGAGCAGTTCTTC. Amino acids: CSPFQDSSYNEQFF.

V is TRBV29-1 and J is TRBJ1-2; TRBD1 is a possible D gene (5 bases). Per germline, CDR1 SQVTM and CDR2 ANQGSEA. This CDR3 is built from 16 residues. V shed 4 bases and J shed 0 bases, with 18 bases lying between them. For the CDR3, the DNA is TGCAGCGTTGGAGGGACCTCCCCGTCAGCTAACTATGGCTACACCTTC. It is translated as CSVGGTSPSANYGYTF.

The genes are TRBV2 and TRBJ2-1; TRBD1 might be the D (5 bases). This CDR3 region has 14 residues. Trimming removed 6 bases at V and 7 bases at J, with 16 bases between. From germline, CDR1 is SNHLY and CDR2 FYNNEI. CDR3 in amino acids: CASRVGQAQNEQFF. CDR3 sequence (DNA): TGTGCCAGCAGGGTGGGGCAGGCCCAAAATGAGCAGTTCTTC.

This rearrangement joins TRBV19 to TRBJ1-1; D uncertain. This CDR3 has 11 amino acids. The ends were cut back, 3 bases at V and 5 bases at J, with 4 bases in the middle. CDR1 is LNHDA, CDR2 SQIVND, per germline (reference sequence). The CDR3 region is CASSIGTEAFF. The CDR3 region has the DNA TGTGCCAGTAGTATCGGGACTGAAGCTTTCTTT.